Listed below are T cell receptor beta chains from one sample, sequenced in a study of CD8 T cells in ankylosing spondylitis. MiXCR, applied by TCRdb to the 5' RACE reads, yields one record per CDR3 protein. The sample has 470,000 or so distinct CDR3 sequences, about 24% seen once. Material: blood, either unsorted or a sorted T cell fraction (not recorded which). These receptors were collected from a male donor with ankylosing spondylitis. Both conserved end residues are part of each CDR3. The D gene is left open where the match is weak. Part of the rows lack a size; the others show once, few, many or a class for expanded clones.

abundance: -
v_gene: TRBV11-2
j_gene: TRBJ2-1
d_gene: TRBD2
CDR3nt: TGTGCCAGCAGCTTGGCGACTAGCGGTCGATACGAGCAGTTCTTC
CDR3aa: CASSLATSGRYEQFF

abundance: few
v_gene: TRBV12-3/TRBV12-4
j_gene: TRBJ1-2
d_gene: TRBD1
CDR3nt: TGTGCCAGCAGTTTGACAGGGAATGGCTACACCTTC
CDR3aa: CASSLTGNGYTF

abundance: -
v_gene: TRBV12-3/TRBV12-4
j_gene: TRBJ2-3
d_gene: -
CDR3nt: TGTGCCAGCAGTTTTCAGGGGAGCACAGATACGCAGTATTTT
CDR3aa: CASSFQGSTDTQYF

abundance: -
v_gene: TRBV4-1
j_gene: TRBJ2-2
d_gene: -
CDR3nt: TGCGCCAGCAGCCAAATGGGGGGAACCCAAAACACCGGGGAGCTGTTTTTT
CDR3aa: CASSQMGGTQNTGELFF

abundance: once
v_gene: TRBV19
j_gene: TRBJ2-1
d_gene: TRBD2
CDR3nt: TGTGCCAGTAGGACTAGCGGGAGCCCGGATGAGCAGTTCTTC
CDR3aa: CASRTSGSPDEQFF

abundance: -
v_gene: TRBV11-3
j_gene: TRBJ2-3
d_gene: TRBD2
CDR3nt: TGTGCCAGCAGCTTTGGACTAGCGGGGAGTTCAGATACGCAGTATTTT
CDR3aa: CASSFGLAGSSDTQYF

abundance: -
v_gene: TRBV3-1
j_gene: TRBJ1-1
d_gene: -
CDR3nt: TGTGCCAGCAGCCAAGTTAGTGATGAAGCTTTCTTT
CDR3aa: CASSQVSDEAFF

abundance: -
v_gene: TRBV24-1
j_gene: TRBJ2-1
d_gene: TRBD1
CDR3nt: TGTGCCACCAGTGATTTAAACAGGGGGTGGCATGAGCAGTTCTTC
CDR3aa: CATSDLNRGWHEQFF

abundance: -
v_gene: TRBV18
j_gene: TRBJ2-1
d_gene: TRBD2
CDR3nt: TGTGCCAGCTCACCCCCCGGGACTAGCGGGAGTGCCTACAATGAGCAGTTCTTC
CDR3aa: CASSPPGTSGSAYNEQFF

abundance: -
v_gene: TRBV7-9
j_gene: TRBJ2-3
d_gene: -
CDR3nt: TGTGCCAGCAGCTTGTCGGCTGGAGATGGGACGCAGTATTTT
CDR3aa: CASSLSAGDGTQYF

abundance: -
v_gene: TRBV7-9
j_gene: TRBJ2-1
d_gene: -
CDR3nt: TGTGCCAGCAAGCTTGGTGCTGGCGGGAACTCCTACAATGAGCAGTTCTTC
CDR3aa: CASKLGAGGNSYNEQFF

abundance: -
v_gene: TRBV5-1
j_gene: TRBJ2-1
d_gene: -
CDR3nt: TGCGCCAGCAGCTTGGCTGACTTGGACAATGAGCAGTTCTTC
CDR3aa: CASSLADLDNEQFF

abundance: few
v_gene: TRBV29-1
j_gene: TRBJ1-5
d_gene: TRBD1
CDR3nt: TGCAGCGTTGGAGGCCTACAGGGGTTGGAAGGACAGCCCCAGCATTTT
CDR3aa: CSVGGLQGLEGQPQHF

abundance: once
v_gene: TRBV7-6
j_gene: TRBJ2-1
d_gene: -
CDR3nt: TGTGCCAGCAGCTTAGTTGAGGGGCGCGATGAGCAGTTCTTC
CDR3aa: CASSLVEGRDEQFF

abundance: few
v_gene: TRBV5-1
j_gene: TRBJ2-2
d_gene: -
CDR3nt: TGCGCCAGCAGCTTCATGACAGTGAACACCGGGGAGCTGTTTTTT
CDR3aa: CASSFMTVNTGELFF

abundance: -
v_gene: TRBV12-3/TRBV12-4
j_gene: TRBJ1-3
d_gene: -
CDR3nt: TGTGCCAGCAGTCCGGAAACAGGTCTCTCTGGAAACACCATATATTTT
CDR3aa: CASSPETGLSGNTIYF